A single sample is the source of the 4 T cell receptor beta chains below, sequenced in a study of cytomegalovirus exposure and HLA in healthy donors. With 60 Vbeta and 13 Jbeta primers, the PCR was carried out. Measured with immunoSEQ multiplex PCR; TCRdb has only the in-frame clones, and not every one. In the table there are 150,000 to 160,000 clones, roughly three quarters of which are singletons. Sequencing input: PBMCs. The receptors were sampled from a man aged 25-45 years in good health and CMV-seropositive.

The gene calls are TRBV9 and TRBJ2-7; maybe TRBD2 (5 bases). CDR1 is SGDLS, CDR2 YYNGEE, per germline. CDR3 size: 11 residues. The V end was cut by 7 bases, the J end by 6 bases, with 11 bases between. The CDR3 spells CASGAAGEQYF. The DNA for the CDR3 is TGTGCCAGCGGCGCCGCGGGCGAGCAGTACTTC. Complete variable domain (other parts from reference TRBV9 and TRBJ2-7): DSGVTQTPKHLITATGQRVTLRCSPRSGDLSVYWYQQSLDQGLQFLIQYYNGEERAKGNILERFSAQQFPDLHSELNLSSLELGDSALYFCASGAAGEQYFGPGTRLTVT.

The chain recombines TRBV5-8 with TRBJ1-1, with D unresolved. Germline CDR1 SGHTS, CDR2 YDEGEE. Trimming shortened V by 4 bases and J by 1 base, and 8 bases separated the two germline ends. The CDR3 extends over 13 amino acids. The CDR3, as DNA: TGTGCCAGCAGCGAGGCGCCGAACACTGAAGCTTTCTTT. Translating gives CASSEAPNTEAFF.

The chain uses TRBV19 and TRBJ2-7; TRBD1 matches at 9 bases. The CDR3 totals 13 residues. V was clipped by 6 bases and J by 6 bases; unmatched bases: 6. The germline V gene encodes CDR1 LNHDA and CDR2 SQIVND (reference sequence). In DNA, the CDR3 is TGTGCCAGTAGGCCGGGACAGGGTGGCGAGCAGTACTTC. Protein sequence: CASRPGQGGEQYF.

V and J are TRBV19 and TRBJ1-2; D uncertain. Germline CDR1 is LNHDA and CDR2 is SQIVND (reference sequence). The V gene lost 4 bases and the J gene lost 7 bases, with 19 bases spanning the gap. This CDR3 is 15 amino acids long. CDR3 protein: CASSKALDIVGGYTF. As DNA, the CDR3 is TGTGCCAGTAGTAAAGCCCTCGACATAGTCGGTGGCTACACCTTC.